This T cell receptor (beta chain) was observed in a study of tumor-infiltrating lymphocytes in primary liver carcinoma. TCR beta cDNA was reverse-transcribed from about 500 ng of total RNA. The reaction used a constant-region primer and ProtoScript II reverse transcriptase. Library construction for TCR beta comprised three nested multiplex PCR rounds performed with slightly modified ARM-PCR. A C-beta reverse primer was combined with TRBV1-TRBV30 forward primers in the first two PCR rounds, and each round had ten to eleven cycles. TCRdb recomputed calls from the multiplex PCR reads with MiXCR, one row per CDR3 protein. The sample holds about 320,000 distinct CDR3 sequences; about 60% are singletons and the top ten take 9% to 10%. RNA was extracted from whole blood without cell sorting, alongside germline DNA. The CDR3 runs 14 residues. Germline lookup yields CDR1 SGHAT and CDR2 FQNNGV. After removal of 5 bases from V and 2 bases from J, the junction contained 6 bases not matched to a gene.

Sequencing was done on a sample of peripheral blood. This TCR derives from a man aged 35-49 years with primary liver carcinoma and hepatitis B virus infection. The rearrangement links TRBV11-2 to TRBJ2-7; TRBD1 matches at 7 bases. In DNA, the CDR3 is TGTGCCAGCAGCGACGGACAGGCCGCCTACGAGCAGTACTTC. Protein sequence: CASSDGQAAYEQYF.